The following is a TCR beta chain sequence with its context. Its target is not known. This entry belongs to a study of a mutant IDH1 vaccine in newly diagnosed glioma. Clones were read by immunoSEQ multiplex PCR, and TCRdb kept only the in-frame ones, dropping some. The sample has tens of thousands of clones; approximately 76% are singletons. V dropped 4 bases and J dropped 1 base, with 11 bases sitting between them. Germline V lookup: CDR1 SGHDT, CDR2 YYEEEE. This CDR3 comprises 14 residues. The time point: week 23, last vaccination. The content of each vaccine dose was 300 ug of mutant IDH1 20-mer peptide, and topical imiquimod accompanied it.

V gene TRBV5-6 combines with J gene TRBJ1-1, with a possible D match to TRBD1 (6 bases). The TCR sequence derives from a man in his forties or fifties with glioma. Sequenced here: PBMCs, sampled from a glioma patient whose treatment included an IDH1 peptide vaccine. CDR3 nucleotide sequence: TGTGCCAGCAGCCGGATACAGGGGAACACTGAAGCTTTCTTT. Encoded protein: CASSRIQGNTEAFF.